This TCR beta chain came from a study of radiation and T cells in renal cell carcinoma. On this clone itself: The target antigen is unknown.

Libraries were prepared by immunoSEQ multiplex PCR; TCRdb keeps only in-frame clonotypes and omits some of them. The sample consists of some 120,000 clones, roughly 77% of them appearing once. Study-wide points: In blood, top tumor clones expanded by 2 weeks, shrinking by 4.

Time point specified: blood 2 weeks post-SBRT. Stated treatment: 15 Gy SBRT to primary tumor, nephrectomy 4 weeks later. Serial blood draws occurred at baseline and 2 and 4 weeks post-SBRT. This sequence originates from a woman aged 55-69 years with renal cell carcinoma. The sequencing here drew on blood, taken from a patient whose treatment included radiotherapy and nephrectomy.

The chain's CDR3 is CASSEGSRQGTEAFF. CDR3 bases: TGTGCCAGCAGTGAAGGTTCCCGACAGGGGACTGAAGCTTTCTTT. The chain employs TRBV2 and TRBJ1-1, with 8 bases identical to TRBD1. V lost 1 base to trimming and J lost 5 bases; unmatched junction nucleotides: 6. The CDR3 extends over 15 amino acids. From germline, CDR1 is SNHLY and CDR2 FYNNEI.